The 28 T cell receptor beta chains listed next were all sequenced from one sample in a study of PD-L1 blockade in urothelial cancer. Assay: immunoSEQ multiplex PCR; the TCRdb copy retains only in-frame clones and omits some. The top ten hold around 2.5% of the sample, which has 40,000 to 55,000 clones, 88% seen once. Documented time point: peripheral blood 6 weeks after treatment start. The material was PBMCs, obtained around atezolizumab (anti-PD-L1) treatment. These receptors all come from a man aged 55 to 69 with urothelial cancer.

Only one count was recorded for this clone. The CDR3 DNA sequence: TGTGCCAGCAGTGGAACACAGGGTCTCTATGGCTACACCTTC. Protein product: CASSGTQGLYGYTF. This chain joins TRBV27 and TRBJ1-2, with D possibly matching TRBD1 (6 bases). The CDR3 is made up of 14 amino acids. The V and J ends lost 5 bases and 4 bases respectively, with 14 bases between them. CDR1 is MNHEY and CDR2 is SMNVEV in the germline V gene (reference sequence).

Written as DNA, the CDR3 is TGCAGCGGAGGACTAGCGGGAGGAGGTGAGCAGTTCTTC. Protein: CSGGLAGGGEQFF. The chain is built from TRBV29-1 and TRBJ2-1; 14 bases are a match to TRBD2. Germline V gene data show CDR1 as SQVTM and CDR2 as ANQGSEA. The CDR3 consists of 13 residues. V gave up 7 bases and J gave up 9 bases; unmatched junction bases: 5.

The chain recombines TRBV2 with TRBJ1-3; 8 bases are a match to TRBD1. This CDR3 contains 14 residues. V lost 6 bases to trimming and J lost 4 bases; unmatched junction nucleotides: 5. Germline V gene sequence: CDR1 SNHLY, CDR2 FYNNEI. CDR3 in DNA: TGTGCCAGCAGCGGACAGGGAACAGGAAACACCATATATTTT. Its translation: CASSGQGTGNTIYF.

Concerning this clone itself: A junction boundary mismatches the germline segment, possibly from a read error. The V call is TRBV19, the J call TRBJ2-7, with 7 positions matching TRBD1. The CDR3 is made up of 14 amino acids. Germline CDR1 reads LNHDA; CDR2 reads SQIVND (reference sequence). CDR3 residues: CASSGWDSTYERYF. CDR3 sequence (DNA): TGTGCCAGTAGTGGGTGGGACAGCACCTACGAGCGGTACTTC.

The rearrangement uses TRBV5-1 and TRBJ2-5, with TRBD2 identical over 9 bases. The CDR3 runs 16 residues. CDR1 is SGHRS and CDR2 is YFSETQ in the germline V gene. V was pared by 4 bases and J by 2 bases, with 9 bases of the junction left unmatched. DNA of the CDR3: TGCGCCAGCAGCGTCGGACTAGCGATCGCGCAAGAGACCCAGTACTTC. As protein: CASSVGLAIAQETQYF. The full variable domain, completed using reference TRBV5-1 and TRBJ2-5, is KAGVTQTPRYLIKTRGQQVTLSCSPISGHRSVSWYQQTPGQGLQFLFEYFSETQRNKGNFPGRFSGRQFSNSRSEMNVSTLELGDSALYLCASSVGLAIAQETQYFGPGTRLLVL.

This chain links TRBV7-2 with TRBJ1-1, with D unresolved. The germline CDR1 and CDR2 sequences are SGHTA and FQGNSA. Deletions cut 4 bases from V and 0 bases from J, with 6 bases between. The CDR3 runs to 13 residues. The CDR3 region has the DNA TGTGCCAGCAGCTGGGAGATGAACACTGAAGCTTTCTTT. As protein: CASSWEMNTEAFF.

This clone was seen more than once but under ten times. This chain uses TRBV2 with TRBJ1-2; D is possibly TRBD1 (5 bases). The V and J ends lost 7 bases and 2 bases respectively, with 17 bases between them. From germline, CDR1 is SNHLY and CDR2 FYNNEI. There are 15 residues in the CDR3. This chain's CDR3 is CASTRGGEGNYGYTF. For the CDR3, the DNA is TGTGCCAGCACCCGTGGGGGGGAAGGGAACTATGGCTACACCTTC. The variable domain in full, with the rest retrieved from reference TRBV2 and TRBJ1-2, is EPEVTQTPSHQVTQMGQEVILRCVPISNHLYFYWYRQILGQKVEFLVSFYNNEISEKSEIFDDQFSVERPDGSNFTLKIRSTKLEDSAMYFCASTRGGEGNYGYTFGSGTRLTVV.

The rearrangement links TRBV19 to TRBJ1-1; no clear D gene. CDR3 size: 14 residues. Looked up from germline, CDR1 is LNHDA and CDR2 is SQIVND (reference sequence). With 5 bases removed from V and 0 bases from J, the gap between germline ends came to 10 bases. CDR3 loop: CASSPVEVNTEAFF. CDR3 DNA: TGTGCCAGTAGTCCGGTCGAGGTGAACACTGAAGCTTTCTTT.

The chain joins TRBV5-6 to TRBJ2-5, with 8 bases aligning to TRBD2. The V gene end was trimmed by 1 base and the J gene end by 4 bases; junction bases not matched to a gene: 6. The germline gives CDR1 SGHDT, CDR2 YYEEEE. The CDR3 totals 15 residues. The CDR3 DNA reads as TGTGCCAGCAGCTTGCTCGGGGGGGCGGGAGAGACCCAGTACTTC. Protein sequence: CASSLLGGAGETQYF.

This chain links TRBV6-5 with TRBJ2-3; no reliable D call. The CDR3 runs to 11 residues. Trimming took off 5 bases at V and 7 bases at J, with 7 bases between the two ends. Germline CDR1 MNHEY, CDR2 SVGAGI. The chain's CDR3 is CASSKLNTQYF. The DNA for the CDR3 is TGTGCCAGCAGTAAGCTAAATACGCAGTATTTT.

This rearrangement joins TRBV21-1 to TRBJ2-1; TRBD2, the table's D call, lacks a check against the DNA. TRBV21-1 is deemed a pseudogene. This CDR3 is 15 amino acids long. CDR3 loop: CASSLSGSSYNEQFF. The CDR3 region has the DNA TGTGCCAGCAGCCTCAGCGGGAGTTCCTACAATGAGCAGTTCTTC.

The CDR3 spells CASSLSAVAKNIQYF. The CDR3 coding sequence is TGTGCCAGCAGTTTATCTGCAGTAGCCAAAAACATTCAGTACTTC. The V call is TRBV27, the J call TRBJ2-4; D is uncertain. The CDR3 has 15 residues. Germline CDR1 MNHEY, CDR2 SMNVEV (reference sequence). Between the trimmed V and J ends, which lost 0 bases and 0 bases, there was a span of 6 bases.

This chain uses TRBV14 with TRBJ2-5; TRBD1 matches 10 bases. Unmatched junction bases numbered 4, after V lost 1 base and J lost 5 bases. Per the germline V gene, CDR1 is SGHDN and CDR2 is FVKESK. CDR3 length: 15 residues. The CDR3 sequence is CASSQGQGARETQYF. DNA for the CDR3: TGTGCCAGCAGCCAAGGACAGGGGGCGAGGGAGACCCAGTACTTC.

The chain recombines TRBV5-1 with TRBJ2-3; 13 bases line up with TRBD2. J lost 0 bases, V lost 4 bases, and 8 bases had no gene match. The CDR3 loop spans 18 amino acids. Per the germline V gene, CDR1 is SGHRS and CDR2 is YFSETQ. The CDR3 DNA reads as TGCGCCAGCAGCCCCGCCGGGACTAGCGGGATAAGCACAGATACGCAGTATTTT. It encodes CASSPAGTSGISTDTQYF. The whole variable domain, remainder taken from reference TRBV5-1 and TRBJ2-3, is KAGVTQTPRYLIKTRGQQVTLSCSPISGHRSVSWYQQTPGQGLQFLFEYFSETQRNKGNFPGRFSGRQFSNSRSEMNVSTLELGDSALYLCASSPAGTSGISTDTQYFGPGTRLTVL.

The chain carries TRBV6-6 and TRBJ2-5; 7 nucleotides agree with TRBD1. Unmatched junction bases numbered 12, after V lost 6 bases and J lost 5 bases. CDR1 MNHNY and CDR2 SVGAGI come from the germline V gene (reference sequence). The length of the CDR3 is 15 residues. The CDR3 protein is CASSQAGTASETQYF. The CDR3 region has the DNA TGTGCCAGCAGCCAAGCCGGGACAGCCTCTGAGACCCAGTACTTC.

This clone was recorded once. The chain combines TRBV28 with TRBJ1-1; 8 nucleotides line up with TRBD1. Germline V gene data show CDR1 as MDHEN and CDR2 as SYDVKM. V shed 8 bases, J shed 5 bases, and the junction held 7 bases outside the gene matches. The CDR3 is 13 amino acids. The CDR3 coding sequence is TGTGCCAGCGGTACAGGGGGTTTAACTGAAGCTTTCTTT. Translation: CASGTGGLTEAFF. The entire variable domain, with the rest obtained from reference TRBV28 and TRBJ1-1, is as follows: DVKVTQSSRYLVKRTGEKVFLECVQDMDHENMFWYRQDPGLGLRLIYFSYDVKMKEKGDIPEGYSVSREKKERFSLILESASTNQTSMYLCASGTGGLTEAFFGQGTRLTVV.

This sequence joins TRBV7-9 and TRBJ2-2, with TRBD2 matching 8 bases. With 3 bases clipped from V and 3 bases from J, the junction kept 6 bases outside the gene matches. Germline CDR1 is SEHNR and CDR2 is FQNEAQ (reference sequence). The CDR3 totals 16 residues. CDR3 loop: CASSLASGGDTGELFF. The DNA for the CDR3 is TGTGCCAGCAGCTTGGCCAGCGGGGGCGACACCGGGGAGCTGTTTTTT. The variable domain in full, completed from reference TRBV7-9 and TRBJ2-2, reads DTGVSQNPRHKITKRGQNVTFRCDPISEHNRLYWYRQTLGQGPEFLTYFQNEAQLEKSRLLSDRFSAERPKGSFSTLEIQRTEQGDSAMYLCASSLASGGDTGELFFGEGSRLTVL.

V gene TRBV5-6 combines with J gene TRBJ2-7; weak D call: TRBD2 (6 bases). The CDR3 has 12 residues. Germline CDR1 SGHDT, CDR2 YYEEEE. The V end was cut by 3 bases, the J end by 3 bases, with 7 bases between. CDR3 residues: CASSSGGYEQYF. The CDR3 bases are TGTGCCAGCAGCTCCGGGGGCTACGAGCAGTACTTC.

V gene TRBV6-5 combines with J gene TRBJ1-4; D is unresolved. From germline, CDR1 is MNHEY and CDR2 SVGAGI. CDR3 length: 15 amino acids. Trimming removed 7 bases from V and 0 bases from J, with 12 bases in between. For the CDR3, the DNA is TGTGCCAGCACATTAACCGGGTCAACTAATGAAAAACTGTTTTTT. Its translation: CASTLTGSTNEKLFF.

V gene TRBV5-1 combines with J gene TRBJ2-2; TRBD1 is a possible D gene (5 bases). The CDR3 extends over 13 amino acids. V was clipped by 1 base and J by 8 bases, with 9 bases between them. The germline CDR1 and CDR2 sequences are SGHRS and YFSETQ. CDR3 sequence (DNA): TGCGCCAGCAGCTTGAAAGGGGCTGGGGAGCTGTTTTTT. It translates to CASSLKGAGELFF.

The chain has TRBV6-6 and TRBJ2-7; 7 bases agree with TRBD2. V was pared by 6 bases and J by 6 bases, with 11 bases of the junction left unmatched. The CDR3 spans 14 residues. Germline V gives CDR1 MNHNY, CDR2 SVGAGI (reference sequence). The DNA of the CDR3 is TGTGCCAGCAGCCCGACTGAGACTAGCCGCGAGCAGTACTTC. It translates to CASSPTETSREQYF.

The sample holds one count of this clone. V usage is TRBV7-2 and J usage is TRBJ2-7; D unresolved. Germline CDR1 is SGHTA and CDR2 is FQGNSA. V lost 1 base and J lost 2, with 12 bases in between. The CDR3 is made up of 15 amino acids. CDR3 nucleotide sequence: TGTGCCAGCAGCTTAGAGGCCTACGGAGCCTACGAGCAGTACTTC. Its translation is CASSLEAYGAYEQYF.

The chain uses TRBV9 and TRBJ2-1; tentative D call: TRBD2 (7 bases). This CDR3 region has 17 residues. Germline V gene lookup returns CDR1 SGDLS and CDR2 YYNGEE. Trimming took off 0 bases at V and 0 bases at J, with 13 bases between the two ends. The CDR3 bases are TGTGCCAGCAGCGTAGCTGGGGGCGGGAGCTCCTACAATGAGCAGTTCTTC. Translated, it gives CASSVAGGGSSYNEQFF. Combining the CDR3 with reference TRBV9 and TRBJ2-1 gives the whole variable domain DSGVTQTPKHLITATGQRVTLRCSPRSGDLSVYWYQQSLDQGLQFLIQYYNGEERAKGNILERFSAQQFPDLHSELNLSSLELGDSALYFCASSVAGGGSSYNEQFFGPGTRLTVL.

A few counts support this clone. The chain links TRBV9 to TRBJ2-1, with D tentatively TRBD2 (5 bases). Deletions cut 3 bases from V and 5 bases from J, with 18 bases between. The CDR3 has 16 residues. Germline values: CDR1 SGDLS, CDR2 YYNGEE. The CDR3 coding sequence is TGTGCCAGCAGCGCCCCTGGGCGGGTGACACACAATGAGCAGTTCTTC. Its translation: CASSAPGRVTHNEQFF.

A few counts support this clone. The chain employs TRBV6-5 and TRBJ1-2; 10 positions agree with TRBD1. Germline CDR1 and CDR2: MNHEY and SVGAGI. The CDR3 runs 15 residues. With V trimmed by 6 bases and J by 8 bases, 12 bases remained unmatched. CDR3 DNA: TGTGCCAGCAGCCTGACATGGGACAGGGGAGGCGGCTACACCTTC. Its protein product is CASSLTWDRGGGYTF.

The chain is built from TRBV7-2 and TRBJ2-3; 8 positions match TRBD1. V was pared by 3 bases and J by 3 bases, with 5 bases of the junction left unmatched. Germline CDR1 reads SGHTA; CDR2 reads FQGNSA. CDR3 length: 15 amino acids. CDR3 bases: TGTGCCAGCAGCTTTACCAGGGGGCGTACAGATACGCAGTATTTT. It translates to CASSFTRGRTDTQYF.

This clone was observed a handful of times. This sequence joins TRBV7-9 and TRBJ1-1; tentative D call: TRBD1 (5 bases). The CDR3 is 16 amino acids. CDR1 is SEHNR, CDR2 FQNEAQ, per germline (reference sequence). With 5 bases removed from V and 7 bases from J, the gap between germline ends came to 23 bases. The CDR3 nucleotides are TGTGCCAGCAGCCGAGCCGGGACTTTTGGTTCGGTTGAAGCTTTCTTT. It codes for CASSRAGTFGSVEAFF.

The J gene is TRBJ2-3, the V gene TRBV29-1; D is possibly TRBD2 (7 bases). The CDR3 loop spans 13 amino acids. The V and J ends lost 5 bases and 2 bases respectively, with 11 bases between them. In germline, CDR1 is SQVTM, CDR2 ANQGSEA. In nucleotides, the CDR3 is TGCAGCGTTCGGGGGGCTTACACAGATACGCAGTATTTT. It encodes CSVRGAYTDTQYF.